These 17 T cell receptor beta chains were sequenced from one sample in a study of T cells in women clearing cervical HPV infection. Assay used: immunoSEQ multiplex PCR; TCRdb lists only in-frame clones, some missing. Recorded for this sample: 25,000 to 35,000 clones. Sequencing was performed on blood buffy coat. These receptor sequences come from a woman between 18 and 70 years old with a cervical HPV16 infection that either progressed to CIN3+ or cleared (not recorded which).

Notes on this clone: The read gets to within 3 residues of the CDR3 end, and the germline J gene fills in the rest. The chain is built from TRBV18 and TRBJ2-7; 12 positions match TRBD2. This CDR3 spans 16 amino acids. Germline V lookup: CDR1 KGHSH, CDR2 LQKENI. Unmatched junction bases numbered 11, after V lost 5 bases and J lost 6 bases. The CDR3 bases that were read are TGTGCCAGCTCAGTCCCCAAGACTAGCGGGAGAAGCGAG. Its translation is CASSVPKTSGRSE. The entire CDR3 protein is CASSVPKTSGRSEQYF. Full variable domain (remainder filled in from reference TRBV18 and TRBJ2-7): NAGVMQNPRHLVRRRGQEARLRCSPMKGHSHVYWYRQLPEEGLKFMVYLQKENIIDESGMPKERFSAEFPKEGPSILRIQQVVRGDSAAYFCASSVPKTSGRSEQYFGPGTRLTVT.

CDR3: CASSFESGRGVEQFF. The covered CDR3 bases are TGTGCCAGCAGCTTCGAGAGCGGGAGGGGAGTTGAG. This chain links TRBV11-2 with TRBJ2-1; 10 bases are shared with TRBD2. The CDR3 end lies 3 residues beyond the end of the read and is filled in from the germline J gene. The germline gives CDR1 SGHAT, CDR2 FQNNGV. This CDR3 has 15 residues. V was clipped by 3 bases and J by 9 bases; unmatched bases: 8.

Worth noting for this clone: The missing CDR3 end, 3 residues past where the read stops, is filled in from the germline J gene. V and J are TRBV30 and TRBJ1-3; no firm D call. Per germline, CDR1 GTSNPN and CDR2 SVGIG (reference sequence). This CDR3 spans 12 amino acids. With 0 bases removed from V and 6 bases from J, the gap between germline ends came to 6 bases. Partial CDR3 DNA: TGTGCCTGGAGTGTAGAACTAAACACC. Translated, it gives CAWSVELNT. The complete CDR3 sequence is CAWSVELNTIYF. Full variable domain (missing parts from reference TRBV30 and TRBJ1-3): SQTIHQWPATLVQPVGSPLSLECTVEGTSNPNLYWYRQAAGRGLQLLFYSVGIGQISSEVPQNLSASRPQDRQFILSSKKLLLSDSGFYLCAWSVELNTIYFGEGSWLTVV.

Details on this clone: The observed sequence ends 3 residues before the CDR3 terminus, with the missing tail filled in from the germline J gene. The rearrangement uses TRBV6-4 and TRBJ2-1; D perhaps matches TRBD1 (6 bases). From germline, CDR1 is MRHNA and CDR2 SNTAGT. CDR3 size: 14 residues. The V end was cut by 5 bases, the J end by 6 bases, with 14 bases between. CDR3: CASSTGSGANEQFF. CDR3 DNA, as far as it was read: TGTGCCAGCAGTACAGGGTCTGGGGCCAATGAG.

Of note for this clone: The read finishes 3 residues shy of the CDR3 end, and the germline J gene is used to complete it. V is TRBV2 and J is TRBJ1-3; D unclear. V lost 2 bases, J lost 0 bases, and 11 bases lay in between. Per the germline V gene, CDR1 is SNHLY and CDR2 is FYNNEI. The CDR3 totals 16 residues. Incomplete CDR3 DNA: TGTGCCAGCAGTGAATTTTTCTCCGGCTCTGGAAACACC. It specifies CASSEFFSGSGNT. The full CDR3 reads CASSEFFSGSGNTIYF.

As for this clone: The CDR3 is cut off 3 residues early in the read; its end comes from the germline J gene. The chain couples TRBV11-1 to TRBJ2-1, with 11 bases that match TRBD2. The CDR3 is made up of 14 amino acids. Germline V CDR1 and CDR2: SGHAT, FQDESV (reference sequence). Losses at the gene ends were 5 bases for V and 6 bases for J; bases not matched to a gene: 3. The DNA read from the CDR3 is TGTGCCAGCAGCCCTCTAGCGGGAGGCAATGAG. The encoded protein is CASSPLAGGNE. The full CDR3 reads CASSPLAGGNEQFF.

In the case of this clone: The read ends 3 residues shy of where the CDR3 ends; the end is completed using the germline J gene. The chain carries TRBV11-3 and TRBJ2-1; TRBD1 matches at 9 bases. V gave up 0 bases and J gave up 8 bases; unmatched junction bases: 5. Germline V gene sequence: CDR1 SGHNT, CDR2 YENEEA. This CDR3 contains 15 residues. Partial CDR3 DNA: TGTGCCAGCAGCTTAGAGGGACAGGGACCGTATGAG. It encodes CASSLEGQGPYE. In full, the CDR3 is CASSLEGQGPYEQFF.

Turning to this clone: Mismatch with germline at one junction end may stem from a read error. The read stops 3 residues short of the end of the CDR3; the missing end is completed from the germline J gene. Other nucleotide sequences in the sample specify the same CDR3. The chain recombines TRBV19 with TRBJ1-3; weak D call: TRBD1 (5 bases). This CDR3 comprises 16 residues. Per the germline V gene, CDR1 is LNHDA and CDR2 is SQIVND (reference sequence). The covered CDR3 bases are TGTGCCAGTAGTATGGGGGGGAGAAAGGGAGGAAACACT. Translation gives CASSMGGRKGGNT. The CDR3 reads in full as CASSMGGRKGGNTIYF.

The sequenced CDR3 bases are TGTGCCAGCAGCTGGAACCGGGGGAACAATGAG. Translated: CASSWNRGNNE. The full CDR3 sequence reads CASSWNRGNNEQFF. The gene calls are TRBV7-3 and TRBJ2-1, with D perhaps TRBD2 (6 bases). The CDR3 end is not reached by the read, which stops 3 residues before it; the germline J gene fills it in. The CDR3 length is 14 residues. V dropped 4 bases and J dropped 5 bases, with 12 bases sitting between them. From germline, CDR1 is SGHTA and CDR2 FQGTGA.

Comment on this clone: Read coverage stops 3 residues before the CDR3 terminus; the germline J gene supplies the remainder. The chain carries TRBV2 and TRBJ2-5, with 9 positions matching TRBD2. This CDR3 has 15 residues. Germline V CDR1 and CDR2: SNHLY, FYNNEI. Trimming cost V 5 bases and J 7 bases; bases outside gene matches: 11. This chain's CDR3 is CASSLREGPPGTQYF. The CDR3 DNA, read in part, is TGTGCCAGCAGTTTGCGGGAGGGCCCTCCGGGGACC.

In regard to this clone: Read sequence stops 3 residues before the CDR3 end, and the germline J gene provides the missing end. The chain has TRBV19 and TRBJ2-1, with 10 bases lining up with TRBD1. With 4 bases clipped from V and 7 bases from J, the junction kept 7 bases outside the gene matches. The CDR3 consists of 15 residues. Germline V gene data show CDR1 as LNHDA and CDR2 as SQIVND (reference sequence). This CDR3 is CASSTRDRGLNEQFF. CDR3 DNA (partial): TGTGCCAGTAGTACCCGGGACAGGGGATTGAATGAG.

Concerning this clone: The read finishes 3 residues shy of the CDR3 end, and the germline J gene is used to complete it. The chain has TRBV30 and TRBJ2-4; no clear D. V gave up 8 bases and J gave up 6 bases, with 17 bases separating them. CDR1 and CDR2 from the germline V gene are GTSNPN and SVGIG (reference sequence). This CDR3 contains 13 residues. CDR3 DNA (partial): TGTGCCGGGAACCCACCACCGGGAAACATT. It translates to CAGNPPPGNI. The entire CDR3 protein reads CAGNPPPGNIQYF. Looking up the rest from reference TRBV30 and TRBJ2-4 gives the full variable domain: SQTIHQWPATLVQPVGSPLSLECTVEGTSNPNLYWYRQAAGRGLQLLFYSVGIGQISSEVPQNLSASRPQDRQFILSSKKLLLSDSGFYLCAGNPPPGNIQYFGAGTRLSVL.

To note about this clone: The read comes to an end 3 residues before the CDR3 does, leaving the germline J gene to fill in the end. The chain is built from TRBV19 and TRBJ2-3, with a weak D call TRBD1 (5 bases). This CDR3 has 15 amino acids. Deletions cut 3 bases from V and 4 bases from J, with 14 bases between. CDR1 and CDR2 from the germline V gene are LNHDA and SQIVND (reference sequence). The part of the CDR3 DNA that was read is TGTGCCAGTAGTATGCAAGGGGTATTGGCAGATACG. It encodes CASSMQGVLADT. The full CDR3 sequence reads CASSMQGVLADTQYF.

With regard to this clone: The CDR3 end falls 3 residues outside the read, so it is completed with the germline J gene. The chain is built from TRBV11-3 and TRBJ2-1, with D unresolved. This CDR3 is built from 14 residues. Germline-derived CDR1 and CDR2 are SGHNT and YENEEA. With 5 bases removed from V and 4 bases from J, the gap between germline ends came to 12 bases. CDR3 protein: CASSAFRVYNEQFF. CDR3 DNA (partial): TGTGCCAGCAGCGCATTTAGAGTGTACAATGAG.

The covered CDR3 bases are TGTGCCAGCAGCCAGTTAAACACTGAA. Protein: CASSQLNTE. The complete CDR3 reads CASSQLNTEAFF. V and J are TRBV14 and TRBJ1-1; no reliable D call. The read ends 3 residues early relative to the CDR3; the germline J gene fills the gap. Trimming took 3 bases from V and 2 from J, leaving 4 bases between them. Germline loops: CDR1 SGHDN, CDR2 FVKESK. The CDR3 length is 12 residues.

The CDR3 loop is CASSLSYRLRDYEQYF. Partial CDR3 DNA: TGTGCCAGCAGCTTAAGTTATCGGCTCAGGGACTACGAG. The chain links TRBV7-6 to TRBJ2-7, with D tentatively TRBD1 (5 bases). Read data end 3 residues before the CDR3 end; the end is taken from the germline J gene. The CDR3 spans 16 residues. Germline V gene sequence: CDR1 SGHVS, CDR2 FNYEAQ. Trimming cost V 2 bases and J 3 bases, with 17 bases left between them.

Comment on this clone: The read halts 3 residues ahead of the CDR3 end, with the missing end drawn from the germline J gene. This chain links TRBV5-5 with TRBJ1-1, with a tentative D call TRBD1 (6 bases). Germline assignment: CDR1 SGHKS and CDR2 YYEKEE (reference sequence). V lost 4 bases, J lost 0 bases, and 10 bases lay in between. This CDR3 region has 14 residues. Partial CDR3 DNA: TGTGCCAGCAGCCGGACAGCAATGAACACTGAA. It specifies CASSRTAMNTE. The entire CDR3 reads CASSRTAMNTEAFF.